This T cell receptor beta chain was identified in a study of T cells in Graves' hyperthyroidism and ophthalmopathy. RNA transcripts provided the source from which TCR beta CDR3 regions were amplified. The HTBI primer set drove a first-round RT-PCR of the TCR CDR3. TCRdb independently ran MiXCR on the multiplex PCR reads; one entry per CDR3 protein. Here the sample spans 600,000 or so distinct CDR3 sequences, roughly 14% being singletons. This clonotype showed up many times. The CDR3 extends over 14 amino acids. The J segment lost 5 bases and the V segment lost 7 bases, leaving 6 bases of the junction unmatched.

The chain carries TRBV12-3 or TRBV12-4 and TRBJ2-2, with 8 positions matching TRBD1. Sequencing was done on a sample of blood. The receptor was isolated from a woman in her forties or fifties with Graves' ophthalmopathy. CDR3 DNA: TGTGCCAGCACCTCGCGGACAGGGACCGGGGAGCTGTTTTTT. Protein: CASTSRTGTGELFF.